This T cell receptor (beta chain) was identified in a study of CD8+CD57+ T cells in acquired aplastic anemia (dated by TCRdb to 2016 to 2019). With respect to the entire study: A mean of approximately 3 ug of DNA, ranging from roughly 0.2 to 30 ug, was extracted from sorted CD4+ and CD8+ cells. For healthy donor samples, the average read count was about 10.8 million for CD4+ cells and 11 million to 13 million for CD8+ cells.

The study deep-sequenced TCR repertoires of sorted CD4+ and CD8+ blood T cells from severe aplastic anemia patients and healthy subjects. Ficoll-Paque density gradient centrifugation was used to isolate peripheral blood mononuclear cells. CD4+ and CD8+ T cells were sorted by FACS or magnetic beads before DNA extraction. The CDR3 contains 16 residues, cysteine and phenylalanine counted. Just the 48-base CDR3 DNA is kept, in frame starting at base 1. In the germline V gene (reference sequence), CDR1 corresponds to SGHAT and CDR2 to FQDESV. Trimming removed 3 bases from V and 3 bases from J, leaving 15 bases between the germline ends. For this clonotype: The clone's antigen remains unknown. No per-base quality is available; no much larger clone lies one base away.

Genomic DNA was used as template for profiling of TCR beta VDJ combinations and CDR3 sequences. An Illumina HiSeq 2000 was the platform used for TCR repertoire sequencing. The authors' analysis ran thus. Repertoires were assessed using TRBV/TRBJ rearrangement plots, CDR3 size and DJ length profiles, and Simpson's diversity index. The most abundant DNA sequence in the deep sequencing data was defined as the immunodominant clone. CDR3 amino acid sequences were checked for sharing across subjects and were also compared against the VDJdb database and published repertoires. The public reads were quality trimmed at Q25 with fastp and then assembled into clones with MiXCR by TCRdb, keeping productive beta chains. Here each entry gathers all rows of one CDR3 protein and keeps the most common genes and DNA. TCRdb, not the authors, supplied the V and J calls. This sample has 74,000 or so distinct CDR3 sequences in its table, and 54% of those were observed once. About 8.3% of the sample is in the top ten clones.

Overall results and qualifications from the work: Twenty-nine CD8+ CDR3 sequences were found in both patients and controls but appeared to be highly expressed in patients and within the immunodominant clones of the patients. Between patients and healthy controls, no significant difference in CD8+ Simpson's diversity was found (P=0.060).

The chain uses TRBV11-1 and TRBJ1-3; possibly the D gene is TRBD1, per 6 matching bases. This TCR was recovered from a human donor in good health, serving as a control. Sequencing input: sorted CD4+, CD8+, or CD8+CD57+ T cells (not recorded which) from PBMCs. The CDR3 loop reads CASSFNAEGVGNTIYF. The nucleotides read TGTGCCAGCAGCTTCAATGCAGAGGGGGTTGGAAACACCATATATTTT.